This TCR beta chain was identified in a study of blood T cell repertoires in COVID-19. Sequencing was performed with immunoSEQ multiplex PCR; in TCRdb, only in-frame clones are kept and a portion is missing. This sample has a few hundred thousand clones, with approximately 93% found just once. This CDR3 comprises 13 residues. The germline gives CDR1 SQVTM, CDR2 ANQGSEA. Between the trimmed V and J ends, which lost 1 base and 0 bases, there was a span of 6 bases. The sequenced material came from PBMCs or T cells enriched from blood (not recorded which). This clonotype was obtained from a woman aged 40 to 50 who had been exposed to COVID-19. V usage is TRBV29-1 and J usage is TRBJ1-2; D may be TRBD1 (5 bases). CDR3 in amino acids: CSVEGDSNYGYTF. The CDR3 DNA reads TGCAGCGTTGAAGGGGACTCTAACTATGGCTACACCTTC. Drawing the rest from reference TRBV29-1 and TRBJ1-2, the complete variable domain is SAVISQKPSRDICQRGTSLTIQCQVDSQVTMMFWYRQQPGQSLTLIATANQGSEATYESGFVIDKFPISRPNLTFSTLTVSNMSPEDSSIYLCSVEGDSNYGYTFGSGTRLTVV.